This TCR beta chain originates from a study of response to subunit inactivated influenza vaccine. TCRdb redid the calling of the RT-PCR reads with MiXCR, one entry per CDR3 protein. The sample contains around 790,000 distinct CDR3 sequences, roughly 20% of which appear only once. CDR3 length: 15 residues. Trimming stripped 1 base from V and 1 base from J, with 10 bases between. Germline V lookup: CDR1 SGHNT, CDR2 YYREEE (reference sequence). This clonotype originated in a middle-aged man who received an inactivated influenza vaccine. The material sequenced was PBMCs from blood, taken around 5 days after vaccination. This chain joins TRBV5-4 and TRBJ2-3; a weak D match, TRBD2 (5 bases). The CDR3 nucleotides read TGTGCCAGCAGCTTGCAAATCGGGGGCACAGATACGCAGTATTTT. This encodes CASSLQIGGTDTQYF.